This TCR beta chain was documented in a study of T cells in Graves' hyperthyroidism and ophthalmopathy. The study, taken as a whole, reports: The model foresaw ophthalmopathy a median 6.5 months prior to onset.

In its sample, this clonotype was seen many times. Its target is unknown. V dropped 5 bases and J dropped 0 bases, with 13 bases sitting between them. Looked up from germline, CDR1 is MNHNS and CDR2 is SASEGT. CDR3 length: 15 residues. From RNA transcripts, TCR beta CDR3 regions were amplified. First-round RT-PCR with HTBI primers amplified the TCR CDR3 region. A single record per CDR3 protein comes from TCRdb applying MiXCR to the multiplex PCR reads. The sample yields almost 600,000 distinct CDR3 sequences, over 11% seen once. Pregnant or lactating patients were excluded, as were those with uncontrolled infection or other autoimmune disease. Before ophthalmopathy appeared, progressors gave blood at initial hyperthyroidism diagnosis. PBMCs were sourced from around 10 ml fresh peripheral blood.

V and J are TRBV6-1 and TRBJ1-1, with a weak D call TRBD1 (5 bases). The TCR sequence derives from a woman aged 25 to 39 with Graves' hyperthyroidism that later progressed to Graves' ophthalmopathy. Input material: blood. The CDR3 is CASSYQVTVNTEAFF. CDR3 sequence (DNA): TGTGCCAGCAGTTACCAGGTGACAGTGAACACTGAAGCTTTCTTT.